The T cell receptor beta chain described here comes from a study of PD-1 blockade in classical Hodgkin lymphoma. Generated by immunoSEQ multiplex PCR, the TCRdb table keeps only in-frame clones and is missing some. The sample lists fewer than 35,000 clones; around 90% were seen once. The CDR3 length is 20 residues. Regarding time point: cycle 4 day 1 (C4D1), after less than 7 weeks of nivolumab. Following autologous stem cell transplantation, relapse occurred in every patient, and exposure to brentuximab vedotin varied. Using magnetic negative selection, the CD4+ T cells were separated out of thawed PBMCs.

This sequence was found in a human donor with classical Hodgkin lymphoma. The chain combines TRBV12-1 with TRBJ2-7; no check of the table's D call, TRBD2, against the DNA was made. TRBV12-1 is a recognized pseudogene. Specimen: CD4+ T cells from blood, collected before the fourth cycle of nivolumab. The CDR3 loop is CASSLVGQTGLAGESYEQYF. Here the CDR3 DNA reads TGTGCCAGCAGCTTGGTAGGACAGACAGGACTAGCGGGAGAAAGCTACGAGCAGTACTTC.